Sequencing of this T cell receptor (beta chain) was carried out in a study of T-cell memory formation after mild COVID-19 (dated by TCRdb to the early 2020s). Study-level background: TCR sequence clusters from the two donors were found to be largely donor specific. T-cell clones expanding and contracting after mild COVID-19 in two donors were tracked by longitudinal TCRalpha and TCRbeta repertoire sequencing. Two young, previously healthy adult volunteers, one female and one male, were included in the cohort. What the authors observed across the whole study: Contracting CD4+ clones turned up mainly in the CM and EM memory subsets, whereas EMRA was where CD8+ clones were enriched. The detection of some responding clones in pre-infection memory suggests that pre-existing cross-reactive memory T cells joined the SARS-CoV-2 response. Only two mild cases were covered in the study, and larger cohorts including severe cases with pre-infection samples were considered necessary. SARS-CoV-2 specificity of the second-wave clones peaking on day 37 was not confirmed. Clones that contracted from day 15 to 85 showed balanced CD4/CD8 phenotypes, whereas a second wave of clones that expanded from day 15 to 37 leaned towards CD4+.

Worth noting for this clonotype: Its target antigen remains unknown. No per-base quality is available; no much larger clone lies one base away.

Sequenced using an Illumina NovaSeq 6000. TCRalpha and TCRbeta cDNA libraries were built by 5'RACE with constant-segment primers, adding sample barcodes and unique molecular identifiers. Trizol reagent was used to extract RNA from every sample. Library amplification was performed in two PCR steps, and a second sample barcode and Illumina TruSeq adapters were introduced in the second step. Sequencing of the libraries was done on an Illumina NovaSeq, producing 2 x 150 bp paired-end reads. In the source study's methods: With migec v1.2.7, reads were demultiplexed and then collapsed into UMI-guided consensus sequences. Using mixcr v2.1.11, UMI consensuses were aligned to TRA and TRB V and J templates and then assembled into clonotypes. A clonotype was counted as expanded or contracted only when both edgeR and NoisET called the clonotype significant, with the noise models trained on biological replicates. For edgeR calls, the cutoffs were a false discovery rate-adjusted p below 0.01 and a log2 fold-change threshold of 1. As an exploratory analysis of dynamics, max-normalized trajectories of the 1000 most abundant clonotypes were examined with PCA combined with hierarchical clustering. Each responding clone was given a CD4 or CD8 phenotype based on the CD4+ and CD8+ repertoires, which had been sequenced separately. Clones were called with MiXCR by TCRdb after fastp trimmed the public reads at Q25, and only in-frame beta chains were retained. Duplicate CDR3 protein sequences are folded into a single record with the most common DNA and genes. The V and J calls and clone size come from TCRdb's table, not from the authors' own analysis. The sample includes 250,000 to 400,000 distinct CDR3 sequences, with approximately 14% observed a single time. Of the sample, around 20% falls within the top ten clones.

Ficoll-Paque density gradient centrifugation was the method used to isolate PBMCs. From its cysteine to its valine, the CDR3 spans 13 amino acids. Only the CDR3 region is kept as DNA, spanning 39 bases read in frame from base 1. Compared with germline, V lacks 3 bases and J lacks 5 bases; bases without a gene match: 4. Sequences MNHNS (CDR1) and SASEGT (CDR2) are obtained from the germline V gene. The TCR comes from a man aged 18 to 29 who had mild COVID-19 (a few samples of this study predate the infection). The sample titles of this study are shuffled in the database, so cell type and time point are left out; the donor was told from shared clones. The sequence links TRBV6-1 to TRBJ2-7, with TRBD2 matching 7 junction bases. The sample comprised PBMCs or a T cell subset sorted from them (not recorded which). The DNA sequence follows: TGTGCCAGCAGTGAGTACGGGGGGAACGAGCAGTACGTC. This translates into CASSEYGGNEQYV.